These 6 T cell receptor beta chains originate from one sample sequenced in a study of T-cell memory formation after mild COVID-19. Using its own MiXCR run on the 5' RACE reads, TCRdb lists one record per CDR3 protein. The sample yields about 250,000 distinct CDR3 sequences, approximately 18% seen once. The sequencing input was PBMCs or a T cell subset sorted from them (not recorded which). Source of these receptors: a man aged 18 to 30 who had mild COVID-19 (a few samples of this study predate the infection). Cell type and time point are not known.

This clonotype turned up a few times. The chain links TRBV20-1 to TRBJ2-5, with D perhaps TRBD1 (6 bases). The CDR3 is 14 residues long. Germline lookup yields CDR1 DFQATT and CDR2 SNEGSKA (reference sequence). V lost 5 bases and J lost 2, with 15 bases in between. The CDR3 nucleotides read TGCAGTGCTCCTGACACAGGGTTTCAAGAGACCCAGTACTTC. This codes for CSAPDTGFQETQYF.

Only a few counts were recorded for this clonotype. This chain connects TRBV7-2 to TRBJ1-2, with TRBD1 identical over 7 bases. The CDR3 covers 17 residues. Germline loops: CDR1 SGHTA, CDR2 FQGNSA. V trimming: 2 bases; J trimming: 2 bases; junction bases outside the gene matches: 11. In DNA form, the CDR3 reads TGTGCCAGCAGCTTACAACGGGACAGCTCTACCAACTATGGCTACACCTTC. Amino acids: CASSLQRDSSTNYGYTF. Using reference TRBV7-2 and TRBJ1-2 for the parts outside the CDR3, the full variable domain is GAGVSQSPSNKVTEKGKDVELRCDPISGHTALYWYRQSLGQGLEFLIYFQGNSAPDKSGLPSDRFSAERTGGSVSTLTIQRTQQEDSAVYLCASSLQRDSSTNYGYTFGSGTRLTVV.

Here the CDR3 reads CASSQDRGFNGELFF. The CDR3 region has the DNA TGTGCCAGCAGCCAAGATCGAGGCTTCAACGGGGAGCTGTTTTTT. This chain joins TRBV3-1 and TRBJ2-2, with no clear D. This CDR3 region has 15 residues. The V and J ends lost 0 bases and 7 bases respectively, with 12 bases between them. Germline V CDR1 and CDR2: LGHDT, YNNKEL (reference sequence).

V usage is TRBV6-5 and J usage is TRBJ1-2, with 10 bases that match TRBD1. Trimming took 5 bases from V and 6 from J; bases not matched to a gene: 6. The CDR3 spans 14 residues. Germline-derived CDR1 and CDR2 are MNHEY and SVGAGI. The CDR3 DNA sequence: TGTGCCAGCAGTACCTCCGGGACAGGGGATGGCTACACCTTC. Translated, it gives CASSTSGTGDGYTF.

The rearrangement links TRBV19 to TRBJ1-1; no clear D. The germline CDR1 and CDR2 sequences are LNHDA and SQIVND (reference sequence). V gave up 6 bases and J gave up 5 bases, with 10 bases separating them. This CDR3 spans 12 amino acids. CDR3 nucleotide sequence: TGTGCCAGTAGAAGGCAGAGTACTGAAGCTTTCTTT. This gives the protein CASRRQSTEAFF.

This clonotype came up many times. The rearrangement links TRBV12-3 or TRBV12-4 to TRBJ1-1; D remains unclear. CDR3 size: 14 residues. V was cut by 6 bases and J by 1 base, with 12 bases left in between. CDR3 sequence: CASRVSGSNTEAFF. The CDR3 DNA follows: TGTGCCAGCAGGGTGTCGGGATCGAACACTGAAGCTTTCTTT.